This record covers a single T cell receptor beta chain. This record belongs to a study of blood T cell repertoires in COVID-19. Whole-study context: From T cells, B-cell-depleted T cells, or PBMCs came the material, which was cDNA or gDNA.

In the original processing: By means of reference gene primer amplification, nucleated cell counts were estimated. Sequencing was performed with immunoSEQ multiplex PCR; in TCRdb, only in-frame clones are kept and a portion is missing. V and J calls and clone size follow that table, whereas D and trimming were derived from the DNA. Of around 71,000 clones in the sample, around 83% were seen once. The V gene lost 10 bases and the J gene lost 3 bases, with 16 bases spanning the gap. The CDR3 spans 13 residues. The germline gives CDR1 LGHDT, CDR2 YNNKEL (reference sequence). The sequence was collected from a man older than 75 with acute or convalescent COVID-19. Material: peripheral blood. V and J are TRBV3-1 (or the pseudogene TRBV3-2) and TRBJ2-7; a possible D gene is TRBD1 (6 bases). The CDR3 loop is CATPPGACYEQYF. CDR3 in DNA: TGTGCCACCCCGCCAGGGGCCTGCTACGAGCAGTACTTC.